The subject of this entry is one T cell receptor (beta chain). The source of the sample is a study of technical replicates of blood from a handful of donors. Repertoires were generated with immunoSEQ multiplex PCR, while TCRdb's copy carries only in-frame clones and drops some. Of about 97,000 clones in the sample, roughly 95% were seen once. The J segment lost 2 bases and the V segment lost 4 bases, leaving 12 bases of the junction unmatched. The CDR3 runs to 17 residues. CDR1 SNHLY and CDR2 FYNNEI come from the germline V gene. V gene TRBV2 combines with J gene TRBJ2-5; 8 positions match TRBD2. The sequencing input was T cells isolated from PBMCs. The TCR sequence derives from a human donor in good health. The CDR3 protein is CASSGINSGVEQETQYF. The CDR3 DNA reads as TGTGCCAGCAGTGGGATTAATAGCGGGGTTGAGCAAGAGACCCAGTACTTC.